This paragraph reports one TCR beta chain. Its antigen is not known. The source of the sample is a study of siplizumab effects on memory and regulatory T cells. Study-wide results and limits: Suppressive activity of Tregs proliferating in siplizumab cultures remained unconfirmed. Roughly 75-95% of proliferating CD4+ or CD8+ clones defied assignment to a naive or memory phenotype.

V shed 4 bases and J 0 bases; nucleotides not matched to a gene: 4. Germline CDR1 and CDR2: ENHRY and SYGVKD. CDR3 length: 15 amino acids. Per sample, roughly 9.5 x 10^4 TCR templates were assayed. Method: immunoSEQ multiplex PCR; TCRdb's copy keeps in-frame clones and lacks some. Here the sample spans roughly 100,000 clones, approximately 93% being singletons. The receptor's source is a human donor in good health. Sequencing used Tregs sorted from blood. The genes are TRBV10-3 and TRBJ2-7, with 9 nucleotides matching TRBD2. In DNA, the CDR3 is TGTGCCATCAGTGGTTCTAGCGGGGCCTCCTACGAGCAGTACTTC. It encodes CAISGSSGASYEQYF.